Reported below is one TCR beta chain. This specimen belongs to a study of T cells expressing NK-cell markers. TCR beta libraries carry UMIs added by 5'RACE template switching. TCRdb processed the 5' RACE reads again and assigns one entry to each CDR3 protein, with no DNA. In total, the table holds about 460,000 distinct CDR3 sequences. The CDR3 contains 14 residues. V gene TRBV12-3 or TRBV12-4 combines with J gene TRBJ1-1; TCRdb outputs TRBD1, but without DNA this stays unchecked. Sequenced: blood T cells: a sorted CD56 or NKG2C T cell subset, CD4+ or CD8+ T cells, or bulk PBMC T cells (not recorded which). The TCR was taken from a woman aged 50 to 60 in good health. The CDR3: CASSEGQDDTEAFF.